These 10 T cell receptor beta chains were all obtained from the same sample, sequenced in a study of shared clonotypes between healthy human individuals. CD45RO-negative cells were positively selected for CCR7, leaving out terminally differentiated effector memory CD45RA+ cells. Profiling relied on immunoSEQ multiplex PCR, and the TCRdb table lists in-frame clones only, not all of them. Here the sample spans hundreds of thousands of clones, 95% to 98% being singletons. Sequencing was performed on naive CD8+ T cells sorted from blood. The receptors come from a man in his thirties or forties in good health.

V and J are TRBV7-6 and TRBJ2-2; D gene ambiguous. V lost 2 bases and J 7 bases, leaving 8 bases between the germline ends. This CDR3 is 13 amino acids long. Germline assignment: CDR1 SGHVS and CDR2 FNYEAQ. CDR3: CASSLRDIGELFF. The CDR3 DNA follows: TGTGCCAGCAGCTTAAGAGACATCGGGGAGCTGTTTTTT.

The chain is built from TRBV27 and TRBJ2-7, with D possibly matching TRBD2 (7 bases). CDR1 MNHEY and CDR2 SMNVEV come from the germline V gene (reference sequence). V lost 6 bases and J lost 3, with 12 bases in between. The CDR3 sequence is 13 residues long. The DNA of the CDR3 is TGTGCCAGCAGGAGGGGGGAGGGCTACGAGCAGTACTTC. Translated: CASRRGEGYEQYF.

The chain carries TRBV7-3 and TRBJ2-1; weak D call: TRBD2 (6 bases). Germline CDR1 SGHTA, CDR2 FQGTGA. V dropped 5 bases and J dropped 0 bases, with 14 bases sitting between them. The CDR3 is made up of 16 amino acids. CDR3 sequence reads: CASSLGGLYSYNEQFF. Written as DNA, the CDR3 is TGTGCCAGCAGCCTCGGGGGACTTTACTCCTACAATGAGCAGTTCTTC.

A word on this clone: Other DNA sequences within the sample encode an identical CDR3. The V call is TRBV29-1, the J call TRBJ1-3; D is unclear. The CDR3 length is 13 residues. Germline CDR1 and CDR2: SQVTM and ANQGSEA. V gave up 3 bases and J gave up 2 bases, with 8 bases separating them. The CDR3 loop reads CSVESGAGNTIYF. Here the CDR3 DNA reads TGCAGCGTTGAGTCGGGTGCTGGAAACACCATATATTTT.

The chain employs TRBV9 and TRBJ2-6; D possibly uses TRBD1 or TRBD2 (5 bases each). The CDR3 runs 16 residues. Germline V gene lookup returns CDR1 SGDLS and CDR2 YYNGEE. Trimming took off 4 bases at V and 4 bases at J, with 15 bases between the two ends. The CDR3 DNA follows: TGTGCCAGCAGCTATTCCTTGGGGGTCGGGGCCAACGTCCTGACTTTC. This sequence encodes CASSYSLGVGANVLTF.

This chain links TRBV12-5 with TRBJ2-7; D call uncertain. The germline CDR1 and CDR2 sequences are LGHNT and FRNRAP. The CDR3 length is 13 residues. Trimming removed 1 base at V and 0 bases at J, with 4 bases between. CDR3 amino acids: CASGLGPSYEQYF. The CDR3 DNA reads TGTGCTAGTGGTTTGGGACCCTCCTACGAGCAGTACTTC.

Regarding this clone: The same CDR3 can be traced to other DNA sequences in this sample. V usage is TRBV6-5 and J usage is TRBJ1-1, with D unclear. The CDR3 contains 13 residues. The germline gives CDR1 MNHEY, CDR2 SVGAGI. V was cut by 5 bases and J by 0 bases, with 7 bases left in between. The CDR3 loop reads CASSPTVNTEAFF. The CDR3 region has the DNA TGTGCCAGCAGTCCGACGGTGAACACTGAAGCTTTCTTT.

The chain employs TRBV6-5 and TRBJ1-5, with D tentatively TRBD1 (5 bases). Trimming took 6 bases from V and 3 from J, leaving 15 bases between them. The germline V gene has CDR1 MNHEY and CDR2 SVGAGI. CDR3 length: 15 amino acids. CDR3 in DNA: TGTGCCAGCAGCATCAAGGAAGGGGCCAATCAGCCCCAGCATTTT. This codes for CASSIKEGANQPQHF.

This clone was seen just once. This chain joins TRBV27 and TRBJ2-7; either TRBD1 or TRBD2 may fit D (5 bases each). V dropped 0 bases and J dropped 5 bases, with 11 bases sitting between them. CDR1 MNHEY and CDR2 SMNVEV come from the germline V gene (reference sequence). The CDR3 totals 14 residues. CDR3 coding DNA: TGTGCCAGCAGTTTATCGGCAGGGCGGGACGAGCAGTACTTC. This gives the protein CASSLSAGRDEQYF.

The rearrangement links TRBV2 to TRBJ2-1; 12 bases are a match to TRBD2. Germline lookup yields CDR1 SNHLY and CDR2 FYNNEI. The CDR3 runs 18 residues. V was pared by 3 bases and J by 0 bases, with 6 bases of the junction left unmatched. CDR3 residues: CASSDGRLAGVSYNEQFF. The CDR3 DNA is TGTGCCAGCAGTGATGGTCGACTAGCGGGGGTCTCCTACAATGAGCAGTTCTTC.